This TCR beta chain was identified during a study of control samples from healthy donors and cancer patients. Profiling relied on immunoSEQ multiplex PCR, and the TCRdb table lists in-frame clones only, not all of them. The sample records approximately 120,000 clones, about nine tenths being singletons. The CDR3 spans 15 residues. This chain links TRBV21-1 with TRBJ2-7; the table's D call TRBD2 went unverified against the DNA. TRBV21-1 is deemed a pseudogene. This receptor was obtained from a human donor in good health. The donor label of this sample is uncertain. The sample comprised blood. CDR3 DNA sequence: TGTGCCAGCAGCACCTCAAGAGGGCAGTCCTACGAGCAGTACTTC. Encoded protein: CASSTSRGQSYEQYF.